The present entry profiles one T cell receptor (beta chain) with its context. Stated treatment: preoperative locoregional IRX-2 cytokine immunotherapy. Patients received preoperative, locoregional IRX-2 cytokine immunotherapy in a phase Ib study. This entry comes from a study of preoperative IRX-2 immunotherapy in early breast cancer. CDR3 length equals 15 residues. Trimming took 5 bases from V and 3 from J, leaving 14 bases between them. Only in-frame clones appear in the TCRdb table, and some are missing; sequencing was by immunoSEQ multiplex PCR. The table lists 95,000 to 100,000 clones, around 86% of them singletons, with approximately 2% in the top ten.

This chain uses TRBV7-1 with TRBJ2-1; D gene ambiguous. TRBV7-1 is filed as an ORF, its function uncertain. The sample consisted of tumor tissue, taken after IRX-2 immunotherapy. This clonotype was obtained from a human donor with breast cancer. CDR3 in amino acids: CASSVASRGYNEQFF. The CDR3 nucleotides read TGTGCCAGCAGCGTAGCATCGAGAGGCTACAATGAGCAGTTCTTC.